This TCR beta chain was captured in a study of metastatic and nonmetastatic thyroid tumors. Authors' data handling: What underpinned the distant-metastasis classifier for papillary thyroid cancer was the set of CDR3 differences across clinicopathological groups. MiXCR reprocessed the PCR reads for TCRdb. TCRdb's processing, not the study's, gives the V and J calls here. The sample holds 42,000 or so clones, about 20% seen once. This CDR3 comprises 14 residues. The V gene's germline CDR1 is SEHNR and CDR2 FQNEAQ (reference sequence). On this clone: Mismatch with germline at one junction end may stem from a read error.

Each patient went into thyroid surgery without having received any treatment. This receptor was taken from a female donor with papillary thyroid cancer or a benign thyroid nodule (not recorded which). Some clones in this sample may be carry-over from other donors' samples. This chain connects TRBV7-9 to TRBJ2-5; no reliable D call. The sample taken for sequencing was tumor tissue. The CDR3 DNA reads TGTGCCAGCAGCCGCAGACTCTTAAAAGATACCCAGTACTTC. Its protein is CASSRRLLKDTQYF.